These 27 T cell receptor beta chains share one sample of origin, sequenced in a study of cytotoxic CD8 clonotypes in ibrutinib-treated CLL. Produced via immunoSEQ multiplex PCR; TCRdb's table is partial and in-frame only. In the table there are over 100,000 clones, 58% of which are singletons. This specimen consisted of PBMCs, obtained after 24 months of ibrutinib treatment. These TCRs come from a human donor with chronic lymphocytic leukemia.

This clone has only a few counts. The rearrangement joins TRBV7-2 to TRBJ2-3, with D uncertain. Germline CDR1 SGHTA, CDR2 FQGNSA. Trimming cost V 5 bases and J 2 bases, with 14 bases left between them. This CDR3 is built from 15 residues. The CDR3 here is CASSRRSGLTDTQYF. CDR3 bases: TGTGCCAGCAGCCGCCGCTCGGGCCTCACAGATACGCAGTATTTT.

This clone has just one count. The chain joins TRBV30 to TRBJ2-2; D gene unclear. Per germline, CDR1 GTSNPN and CDR2 SVGIG (reference sequence). Trimming stripped 3 bases from V and 6 bases from J, with 8 bases between. The CDR3 covers 12 residues. Here the CDR3 reads CAWRSRAGELFF. The CDR3 DNA sequence: TGTGCCTGGAGAAGTAGGGCCGGGGAGCTGTTTTTT.

This clone showed up just a few times. The chain recombines TRBV19 with TRBJ2-5; D is ambiguous. Germline V gene data show CDR1 as LNHDA and CDR2 as SQIVND (reference sequence). The CDR3 has 15 residues. V dropped 4 bases and J dropped 5 bases, with 17 bases sitting between them. The CDR3 DNA follows: TGTGCCAGTAGTACAGGAGCTAAGGGTAGGGAGACCCAGTACTTC. It encodes CASSTGAKGRETQYF.

V usage is TRBV29-1 and J usage is TRBJ1-2; a weak D match, TRBD1 (5 bases). V gave up 7 bases and J gave up 8 bases, with 17 bases separating them. Germline CDR1 and CDR2: SQVTM and ANQGSEA. This CDR3 is 12 amino acids long. CDR3 sequence (DNA): TGCAGCGCTCAAGGCGGGGCTTGGGGCTACACCTTC. Translated: CSAQGGAWGYTF.

The V and J genes are TRBV5-6 and TRBJ2-5; TRBD1 matches at 8 bases. Trimming removed 1 base from V and 3 bases from J; junction bases left unmatched: 2. This CDR3 is built from 14 residues. CDR1 is SGHDT, CDR2 YYEEEE, per germline. CDR3 bases: TGTGCCAGCAGCTTGAGGACAGGGAAAGAGACCCAGTACTTC. Translated, it gives CASSLRTGKETQYF.

This rearrangement joins TRBV30 to TRBJ1-5; D not resolved. Germline V gene sequence: CDR1 GTSNPN, CDR2 SVGIG (reference sequence). V was pared by 0 bases and J by 1 base, with 7 bases between. This CDR3 spans 14 amino acids. The CDR3 DNA is TGTGCCTGGAGTGTAGCGGGAAGCAATCAGCCCCAGCATTTT. Translating gives CAWSVAGSNQPQHF.

The V and J genes are TRBV6-5 and TRBJ1-2; TRBD1 agrees at 9 bases. The ends lost 5 bases at V and 2 bases at J; junction bases unmatched: 0. The CDR3 runs to 13 residues. The germline gives CDR1 MNHEY, CDR2 SVGAGI. The CDR3 spells CASSGQGNYGYTF. The CDR3 region has the DNA TGTGCCAGCAGTGGACAGGGGAACTATGGCTACACCTTC.

V and J are TRBV9 and TRBJ2-3; TRBD2 might be the D (6 bases). V was trimmed by 4 bases and J by 0 bases, leaving 9 bases between them. Germline V CDR1 and CDR2: SGDLS, YYNGEE. The CDR3 sequence is 14 residues long. The CDR3 sequence: CASSPGTSTDTQYF. Written as DNA, the CDR3 is TGTGCCAGCAGCCCGGGGACTAGCACAGATACGCAGTATTTT.

V gene TRBV18 combines with J gene TRBJ1-1; D is unclear. Deletions cut 4 bases from V and 10 bases from J, with 13 bases between. Germline CDR1 and CDR2: KGHSH and LQKENI. This CDR3 region has 12 residues. As DNA, the CDR3 is TGTGCCAGCTCACGAGGCGCGCGGGGAGCTTTCTTT. Translation gives CASSRGARGAFF.

The CDR3 spells CAWSAPTGLPYTDTQYF. Here the CDR3 DNA reads TGTGCCTGGAGTGCCCCTACCGGGCTCCCCTACACAGATACGCAGTATTTT. The chain joins TRBV30 to TRBJ2-3; D is uncertain. From germline, CDR1 is GTSNPN and CDR2 SVGIG (reference sequence). CDR3 length: 17 amino acids. V lost 1 base and J lost 2, with 19 bases in between.

The chain recombines TRBV25-1 with TRBJ2-2; 8 nucleotides align to TRBD1. CDR1 is MGHDK and CDR2 is SYGVNS in the germline V gene. The CDR3 consists of 15 residues. Trimming at V came to 4 bases and at J to 1 base, leaving 2 bases not matched to a gene. Here the CDR3 reads CASSVGTGNTGELFF. CDR3 bases: TGTGCCAGCAGTGTAGGGACAGGGAACACCGGGGAGCTGTTTTTT.

The V gene is TRBV6-6, the J gene TRBJ2-5; D might be TRBD2 (6 bases). Trimming left V 7 bases short and J 9 bases short, with 24 bases between. The CDR3 length is 15 residues. Germline values: CDR1 MNHNY, CDR2 SVGAGI (reference sequence). The CDR3 bases are TGTGCCAGCACCAAAGCGGGCTCCGGCCGAGGGGCCCAGTACTTC. It encodes CASTKAGSGRGAQYF.

The V and J genes are TRBV7-2 and TRBJ2-7; TRBD1 might be the D (5 bases). The CDR3 contains 14 residues. CDR1 is SGHTA and CDR2 is FQGNSA in the germline V gene. V was cut by 1 base and J by 6 bases, with 13 bases left in between. CDR3 DNA: TGTGCCAGCAGCTTAGATGCTGGGGCCGGCGAGCAGTACTTC. Protein product: CASSLDAGAGEQYF. The full variable domain, with the rest looked up from reference TRBV7-2 and TRBJ2-7, is GAGVSQSPSNKVTEKGKDVELRCDPISGHTALYWYRQSLGQGLEFLIYFQGNSAPDKSGLPSDRFSAERTGGSVSTLTIQRTQQEDSAVYLCASSLDAGAGEQYFGPGTRLTVT.

This clone was seen just once. J is TRBJ2-3 and V is TRBV27, with TRBD1 matching over 11 bases. The CDR3 is 17 residues long. V lost 6 bases, J lost 0 bases, and 8 bases stayed unmatched. Germline V gene lookup returns CDR1 MNHEY and CDR2 SMNVEV (reference sequence). CDR3 protein: CASRTRTGGASTDTQYF. The CDR3 DNA is TGTGCCAGCAGGACAAGGACAGGGGGCGCAAGCACAGATACGCAGTATTTT.

This chain links TRBV6-4 with TRBJ2-3, with TRBD1 as a possible D gene (5 bases). V lost 4 bases to trimming and J lost 1 base, with 9 bases between them. Germline assignment: CDR1 MRHNA and CDR2 SNTAGT. This CDR3 is 14 amino acids long. As DNA, the CDR3 is TGTGCCAGCAGTGTAGAACAGGGCACAGATACGCAGTATTTT. Translating it yields CASSVEQGTDTQYF.

A remark on this clone: At the DNA level, this CDR3 is encoded by other sequences in the same sample as well. CDR3 sequence reads: CAWSVQGGEKLFF. DNA for the CDR3: TGTGCCTGGAGTGTACAGGGAGGGGAAAAACTGTTTTTT. The chain joins TRBV30 to TRBJ1-4; TRBD1 is a possible D gene (6 bases). Germline assignment: CDR1 GTSNPN and CDR2 SVGIG (reference sequence). The CDR3 is 13 residues long. The V and J ends lost 0 bases and 8 bases respectively, with 10 bases between them.

This rearrangement joins TRBV9 to TRBJ2-1; the match to TRBD1 covers 8 bases. Germline CDR1 and CDR2: SGDLS and YYNGEE. CDR3 length: 16 amino acids. Unmatched junction bases numbered 8, after V lost 0 bases and J lost 6 bases. The CDR3 is CASSVVVGQGPNEQFF. For the CDR3, the DNA is TGTGCCAGCAGCGTAGTGGTTGGACAGGGACCCAATGAGCAGTTCTTC.

This chain connects TRBV7-2 to TRBJ2-7; D not certain. V lost 5 bases and J lost 0, with 5 bases in between. In germline, CDR1 is SGHTA, CDR2 FQGNSA. This CDR3 spans 12 amino acids. The CDR3 here is CASSTYSYEQYF. DNA of the CDR3: TGTGCCAGCAGCACCTACTCCTACGAGCAGTACTTC.

The V and J genes are TRBV7-8 and TRBJ1-6; unclear D gene. Germline V gene sequence: CDR1 SGHVS, CDR2 FQNEAQ. This CDR3 region has 14 residues. V lost 1 base and J lost 9, with 10 bases in between. This CDR3 is CASSLDGVSSPLHF. CDR3 nucleotide sequence: TGTGCCAGCAGCTTAGACGGGGTGAGTTCACCCCTCCACTTT.

On this clone: Other DNA sequences in the same sample also yield this CDR3. The chain employs TRBV11-3 and TRBJ1-1; no definite D call. The CDR3 spans 12 residues. CDR1 is SGHNT, CDR2 YENEEA, per germline. V lost 3 bases, J lost 5 bases, and 7 bases lay in between. The CDR3 region has the DNA TGTGCCAGCAGCTTTTCGTCAACTGAAGCTTTCTTT. It translates to CASSFSSTEAFF.

This chain joins TRBV7-3 and TRBJ1-1, with 8 bases aligning to TRBD1. The V and J ends lost 5 bases and 7 bases, in that order; junction bases with no gene match: 9. Germline lookup yields CDR1 SGHTA and CDR2 FQGTGA. The CDR3 is 14 residues long. CDR3 sequence: CASSTGQGHSEAFF. DNA for the CDR3: TGTGCCAGCAGCACCGGACAGGGTCATAGTGAAGCTTTCTTT.

This clone was recorded a few times. This chain uses TRBV5-1 with TRBJ2-7, with 7 bases identical to TRBD1. The V and J ends lost 4 bases and 3 bases, in that order; junction bases with no gene match: 7. Germline loops: CDR1 SGHRS, CDR2 YFSETQ. The CDR3 totals 14 residues. The CDR3 region has the DNA TGCGCCAGCAGCGCTGGACAGGCCGTCTACGAGCAGTACTTC. Translated, it gives CASSAGQAVYEQYF.

The CDR3 here is CASSLDRGAPIRALHF. CDR3 DNA sequence: TGTGCCAGCAGCTTGGACAGGGGGGCCCCAATTCGGGCCCTCCACTTT. The gene calls are TRBV5-6 and TRBJ1-6, with 8 nucleotides matching TRBD1. The junction had 13 bases not matched to a gene; V was cut back by 0 bases and J by 14 bases. CDR1 and CDR2 from the germline V gene are SGHDT and YYEEEE. CDR3 length: 16 residues.

This clone was seen a handful of times. V gene TRBV7-2 combines with J gene TRBJ1-5, with TRBD1 as a possible D gene (5 bases). V dropped 0 bases and J dropped 7 bases, with 13 bases sitting between them. The CDR3 contains 15 residues. The germline gives CDR1 SGHTA, CDR2 FQGNSA. CDR3 coding DNA: TGTGCCAGCAGCTTAGCTCCAGGGTTGGGGCAGCCCCAGCATTTT. It codes for CASSLAPGLGQPQHF. Combining the CDR3 with reference TRBV7-2 and TRBJ1-5 gives the whole variable domain GAGVSQSPSNKVTEKGKDVELRCDPISGHTALYWYRQSLGQGLEFLIYFQGNSAPDKSGLPSDRFSAERTGGSVSTLTIQRTQQEDSAVYLCASSLAPGLGQPQHFGDGTRLSIL.

This clone was counted between two and nine times. The chain joins TRBV2 to TRBJ2-2, with D hard to call. The germline gives CDR1 SNHLY, CDR2 FYNNEI. The CDR3 runs 14 residues. V lost 5 bases, J lost 6 bases, and 13 bases lay in between. The CDR3 spells CASSILEWSGELFF. The DNA for the CDR3 is TGTGCCAGCAGTATACTCGAATGGTCCGGGGAGCTGTTTTTT.

The chain joins TRBV9 to TRBJ2-7; D unclear. V was shortened by 5 bases and J by 4 bases, with 19 bases between the two germline ends. The CDR3 spans 15 residues. Germline lookup yields CDR1 SGDLS and CDR2 YYNGEE. The CDR3 region is CASRVLCKATYEQYF. The CDR3 nucleotides read TGTGCCAGCAGGGTACTTTGCAAAGCAACTTACGAGCAGTACTTC.

J is TRBJ2-1 and V is TRBV29-1, with TRBD1 matching 7 bases. Germline trimming cut 6 bases from V and 3 bases from J; bases unmatched to any gene: 11. Germline V gene sequence: CDR1 SQVTM, CDR2 ANQGSEA. The CDR3 covers 15 residues. The CDR3 loop reads CSVGGGTANYNEQFF. In nucleotides, the CDR3 is TGCAGCGTAGGAGGTGGGACAGCCAACTACAATGAGCAGTTCTTC.